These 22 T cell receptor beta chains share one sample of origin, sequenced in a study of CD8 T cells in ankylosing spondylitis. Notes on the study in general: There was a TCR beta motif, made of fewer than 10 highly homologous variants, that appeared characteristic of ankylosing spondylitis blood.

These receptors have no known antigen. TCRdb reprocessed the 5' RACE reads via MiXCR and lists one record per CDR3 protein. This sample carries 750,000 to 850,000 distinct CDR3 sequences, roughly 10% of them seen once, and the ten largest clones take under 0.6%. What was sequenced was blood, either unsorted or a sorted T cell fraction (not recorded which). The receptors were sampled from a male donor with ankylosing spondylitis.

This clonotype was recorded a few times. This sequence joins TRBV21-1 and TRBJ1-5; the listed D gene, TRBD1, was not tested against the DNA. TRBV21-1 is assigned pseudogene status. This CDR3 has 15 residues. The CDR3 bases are TGTGCCAGCAGTGAAGGGACAGGGAGGTGTCAGCCCCAGCATTTT. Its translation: CASSEGTGRCQPQHF.

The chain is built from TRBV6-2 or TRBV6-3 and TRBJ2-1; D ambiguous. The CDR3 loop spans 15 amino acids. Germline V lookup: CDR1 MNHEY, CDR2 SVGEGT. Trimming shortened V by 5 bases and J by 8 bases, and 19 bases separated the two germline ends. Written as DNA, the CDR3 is TGTGCCAGCAGTCCTGGGTCCACCCCGGCCGATGAGCAGTTCTTC. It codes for CASSPGSTPADEQFF.

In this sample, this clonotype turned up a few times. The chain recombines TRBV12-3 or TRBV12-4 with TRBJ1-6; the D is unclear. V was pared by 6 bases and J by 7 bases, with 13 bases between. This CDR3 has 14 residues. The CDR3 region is CASRPRDWNSPLHF. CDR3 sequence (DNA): TGTGCCAGCAGACCCAGAGATTGGAATTCACCCCTCCACTTT.

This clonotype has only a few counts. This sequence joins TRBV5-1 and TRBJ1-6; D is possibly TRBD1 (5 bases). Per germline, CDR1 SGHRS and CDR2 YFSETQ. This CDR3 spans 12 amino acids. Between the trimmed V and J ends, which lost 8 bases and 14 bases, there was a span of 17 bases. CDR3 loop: CASREPSGALHF. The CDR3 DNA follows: TGCGCCAGTAGGGAACCCTCGGGGGCCCTCCACTTT.

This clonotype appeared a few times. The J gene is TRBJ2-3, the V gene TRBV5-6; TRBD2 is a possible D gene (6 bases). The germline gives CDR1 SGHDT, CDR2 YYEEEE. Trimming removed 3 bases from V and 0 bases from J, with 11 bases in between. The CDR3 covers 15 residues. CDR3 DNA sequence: TGTGCCAGCAGCTGGGCCGGGACTAGCACAGATACGCAGTATTTT. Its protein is CASSWAGTSTDTQYF.

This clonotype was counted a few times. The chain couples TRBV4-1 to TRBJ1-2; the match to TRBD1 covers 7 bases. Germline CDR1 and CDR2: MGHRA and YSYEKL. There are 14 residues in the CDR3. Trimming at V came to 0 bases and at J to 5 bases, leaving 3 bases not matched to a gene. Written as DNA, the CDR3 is TGCGCCAGCAGCCAAGATAACAGGGGATATGGCTACACCTTC. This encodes CASSQDNRGYGYTF.

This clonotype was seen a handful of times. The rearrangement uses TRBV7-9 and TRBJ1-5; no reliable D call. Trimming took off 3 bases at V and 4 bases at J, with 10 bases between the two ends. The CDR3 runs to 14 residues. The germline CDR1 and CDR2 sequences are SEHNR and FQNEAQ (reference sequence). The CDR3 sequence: CASSFVGRNQPQHF. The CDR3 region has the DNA TGTGCCAGCAGCTTTGTCGGGCGGAATCAGCCCCAGCATTTT. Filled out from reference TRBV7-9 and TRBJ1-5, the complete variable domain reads DTGVSQNPRHKITKRGQNVTFRCDPISEHNRLYWYRQTLGQGPEFLTYFQNEAQLEKSRLLSDRFSAERPKGSFSTLEIQRTEQGDSAMYLCASSFVGRNQPQHFGDGTRLSIL.

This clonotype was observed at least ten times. The DNA of the CDR3 is TGCAGCGGAGGAGAGAATGAGCAGTTCTTC. Protein sequence: CSGGENEQFF. The J gene is TRBJ2-1, the V gene TRBV29-1, with D uncertain. The CDR3 runs 10 residues. CDR1 and CDR2 (germline): SQVTM, ANQGSEA. The V gene lost 7 bases and the J gene lost 7 bases, with 8 bases spanning the gap.

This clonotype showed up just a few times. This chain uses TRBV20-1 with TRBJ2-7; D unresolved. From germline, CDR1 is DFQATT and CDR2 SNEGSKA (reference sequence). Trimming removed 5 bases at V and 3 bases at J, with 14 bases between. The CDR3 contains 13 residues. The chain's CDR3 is CSADGSTIYEQYF. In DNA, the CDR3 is TGCAGTGCTGATGGCTCTACCATCTACGAGCAGTACTTC.

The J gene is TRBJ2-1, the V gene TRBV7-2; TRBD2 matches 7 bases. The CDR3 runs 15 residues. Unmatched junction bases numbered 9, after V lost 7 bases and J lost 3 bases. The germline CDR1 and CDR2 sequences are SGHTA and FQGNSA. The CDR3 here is CASTPSGTYYNEQFF. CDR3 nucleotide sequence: TGTGCCAGCACCCCAAGCGGGACTTACTACAATGAGCAGTTCTTC.

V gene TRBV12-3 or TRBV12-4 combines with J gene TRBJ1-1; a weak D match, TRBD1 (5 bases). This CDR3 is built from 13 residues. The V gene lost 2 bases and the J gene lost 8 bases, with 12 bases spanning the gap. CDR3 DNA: TGTGCCAGCAGTTTACGTGCGCAGGGAGAAGCTTTCTTT. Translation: CASSLRAQGEAFF.

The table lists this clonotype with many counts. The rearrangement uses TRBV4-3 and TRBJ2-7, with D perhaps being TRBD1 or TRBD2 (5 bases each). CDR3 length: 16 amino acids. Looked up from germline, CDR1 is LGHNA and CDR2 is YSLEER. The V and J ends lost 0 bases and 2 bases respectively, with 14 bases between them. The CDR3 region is CASSQDLGELTYEQYF. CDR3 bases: TGCGCCAGCAGCCAAGACTTGGGGGAATTAACCTACGAGCAGTACTTC.

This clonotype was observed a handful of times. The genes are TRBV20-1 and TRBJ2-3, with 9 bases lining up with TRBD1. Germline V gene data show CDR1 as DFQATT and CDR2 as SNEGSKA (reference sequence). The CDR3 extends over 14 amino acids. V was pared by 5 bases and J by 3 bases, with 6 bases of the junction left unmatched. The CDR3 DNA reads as TGCAGTGCTTACGACAGGGGGTTGACAGATACGCAGTATTTT. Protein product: CSAYDRGLTDTQYF.

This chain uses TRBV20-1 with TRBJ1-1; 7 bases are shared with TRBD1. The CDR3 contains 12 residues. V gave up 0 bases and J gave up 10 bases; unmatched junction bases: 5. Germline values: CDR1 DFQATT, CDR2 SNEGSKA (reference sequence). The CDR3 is CSARDRDRRAFF. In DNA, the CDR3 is TGCAGTGCTAGAGATCGGGACAGAAGAGCTTTCTTT.

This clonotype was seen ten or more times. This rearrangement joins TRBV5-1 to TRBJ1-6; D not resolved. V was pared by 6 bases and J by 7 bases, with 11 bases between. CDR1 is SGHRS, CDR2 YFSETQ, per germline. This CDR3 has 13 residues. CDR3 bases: TGCGCCAGCACCCTCGGACTGAATTCACCCCTCCACTTT. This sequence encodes CASTLGLNSPLHF.

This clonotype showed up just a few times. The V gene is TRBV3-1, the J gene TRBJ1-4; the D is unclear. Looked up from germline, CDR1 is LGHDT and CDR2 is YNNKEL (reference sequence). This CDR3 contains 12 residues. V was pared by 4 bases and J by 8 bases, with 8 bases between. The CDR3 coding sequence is TGTGCCAGCAGCCGCCAGAAGGAAAAACTGTTTTTT. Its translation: CASSRQKEKLFF.

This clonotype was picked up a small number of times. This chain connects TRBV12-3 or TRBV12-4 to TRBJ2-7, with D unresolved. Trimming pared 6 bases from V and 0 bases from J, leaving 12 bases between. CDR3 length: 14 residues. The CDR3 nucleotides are TGTGCCAGCAGCCCGAACAGAGACTCCTACGAGCAGTACTTC. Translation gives CASSPNRDSYEQYF.

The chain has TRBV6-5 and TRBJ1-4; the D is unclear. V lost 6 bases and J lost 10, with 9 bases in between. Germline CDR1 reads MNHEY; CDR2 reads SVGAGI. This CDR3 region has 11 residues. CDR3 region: CASRYRGKLFF. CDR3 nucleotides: TGTGCCAGCAGGTACCGGGGAAAACTGTTTTTT.

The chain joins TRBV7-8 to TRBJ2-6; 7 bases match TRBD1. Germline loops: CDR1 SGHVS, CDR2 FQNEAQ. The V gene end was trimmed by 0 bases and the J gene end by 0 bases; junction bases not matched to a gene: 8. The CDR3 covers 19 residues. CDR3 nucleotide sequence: TGTGCCAGCAGCTTAGCGCGAAGGGGGCCTTACTCTGGGGCCAACGTCCTGACTTTC. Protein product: CASSLARRGPYSGANVLTF.

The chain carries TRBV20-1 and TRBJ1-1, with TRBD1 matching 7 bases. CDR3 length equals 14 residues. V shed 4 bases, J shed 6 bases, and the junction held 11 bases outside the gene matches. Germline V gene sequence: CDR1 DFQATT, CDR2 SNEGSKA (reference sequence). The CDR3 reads CSAKHDRVPSEAFF. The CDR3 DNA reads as TGCAGTGCTAAACACGACAGGGTCCCGTCTGAAGCTTTCTTT.

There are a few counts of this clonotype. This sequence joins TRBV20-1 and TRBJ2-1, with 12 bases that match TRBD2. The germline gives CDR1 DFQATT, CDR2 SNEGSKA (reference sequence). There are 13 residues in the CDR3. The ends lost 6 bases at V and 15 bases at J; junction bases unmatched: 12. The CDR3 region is CSASHPSGGDRFF. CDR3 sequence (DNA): TGCAGTGCGTCTCATCCTAGCGGGGGGGATAGGTTCTTC.

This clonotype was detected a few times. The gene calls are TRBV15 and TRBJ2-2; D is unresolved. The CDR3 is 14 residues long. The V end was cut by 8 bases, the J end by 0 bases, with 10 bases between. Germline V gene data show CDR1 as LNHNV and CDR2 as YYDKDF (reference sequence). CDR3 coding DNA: TGTGCCACCGCGATACCAGCGAACACCGGGGAGCTGTTTTTT. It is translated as CATAIPANTGELFF.